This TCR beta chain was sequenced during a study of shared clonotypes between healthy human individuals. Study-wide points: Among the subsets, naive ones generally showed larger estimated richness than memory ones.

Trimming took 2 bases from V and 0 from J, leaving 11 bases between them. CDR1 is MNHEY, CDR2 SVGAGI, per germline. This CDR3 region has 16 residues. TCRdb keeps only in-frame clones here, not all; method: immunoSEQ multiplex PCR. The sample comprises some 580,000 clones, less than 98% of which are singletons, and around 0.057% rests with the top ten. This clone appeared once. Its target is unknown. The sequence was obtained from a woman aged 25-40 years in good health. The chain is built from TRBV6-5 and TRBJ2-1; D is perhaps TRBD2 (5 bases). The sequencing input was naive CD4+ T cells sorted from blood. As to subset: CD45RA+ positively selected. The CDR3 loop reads CASSYKRRSSYNEQFF. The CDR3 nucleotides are TGTGCCAGCAGTTACAAGCGGCGAAGCTCCTACAATGAGCAGTTCTTC.